This T cell receptor (beta chain) stems from a study of blood T cell repertoires in COVID-19. Here immunoSEQ multiplex PCR was the method, and the copy in TCRdb shows in-frame clones only, minus some. The repertoire has fewer than 350,000 clones, 75% to 90% of them found once; the top ten carry 1.7%. Trimming cost V 2 bases and J 6 bases, with 13 bases left between them. Per the germline V gene, CDR1 is SGHDN and CDR2 is FVKESK. This CDR3 comprises 14 residues. Participants were placed into cohorts based on the clinical history they reported. V gene TRBV14 combines with J gene TRBJ1-2, with a weak D call TRBD1 (6 bases). The sample comprised PBMCs or T cells enriched from blood (not recorded which). This receptor was identified in a middle-aged woman who had recovered from COVID-19. CDR3 bases: TGTGCCAGCAGCCAAACCCGGGGGGGGCATGGCTACACCTTC. Translation: CASSQTRGGHGYTF.